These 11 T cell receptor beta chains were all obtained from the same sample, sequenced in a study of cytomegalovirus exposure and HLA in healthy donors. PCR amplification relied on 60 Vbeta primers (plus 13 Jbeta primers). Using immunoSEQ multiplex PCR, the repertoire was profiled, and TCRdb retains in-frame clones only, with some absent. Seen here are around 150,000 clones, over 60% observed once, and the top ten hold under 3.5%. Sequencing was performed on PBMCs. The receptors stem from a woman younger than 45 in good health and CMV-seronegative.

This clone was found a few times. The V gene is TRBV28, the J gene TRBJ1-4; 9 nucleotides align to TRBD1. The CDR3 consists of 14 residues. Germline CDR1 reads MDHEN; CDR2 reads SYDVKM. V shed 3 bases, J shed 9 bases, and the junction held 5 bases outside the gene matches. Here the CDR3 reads CASSFGQGWQKLFF. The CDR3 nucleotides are TGTGCCAGCAGTTTTGGACAGGGGTGGCAAAAACTGTTTTTT.

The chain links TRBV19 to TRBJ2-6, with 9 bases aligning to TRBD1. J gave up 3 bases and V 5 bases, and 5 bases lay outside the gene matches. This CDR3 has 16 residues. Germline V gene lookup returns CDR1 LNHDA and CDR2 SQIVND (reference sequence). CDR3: CASSLDRGNGANVLTF. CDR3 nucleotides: TGTGCCAGTAGTCTCGACAGGGGGAATGGGGCCAACGTCCTGACTTTC.

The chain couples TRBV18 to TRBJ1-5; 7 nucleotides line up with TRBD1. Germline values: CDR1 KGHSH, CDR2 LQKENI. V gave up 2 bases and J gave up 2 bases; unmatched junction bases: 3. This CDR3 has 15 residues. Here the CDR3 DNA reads TGTGCCAGCTCACCAGGACAGGCGCGCAATCAGCCCCAGCATTTT. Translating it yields CASSPGQARNQPQHF.

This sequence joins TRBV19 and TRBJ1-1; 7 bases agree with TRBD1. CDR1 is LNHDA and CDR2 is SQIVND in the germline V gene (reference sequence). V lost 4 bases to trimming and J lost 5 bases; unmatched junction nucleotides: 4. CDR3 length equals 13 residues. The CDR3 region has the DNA TGTGCCAGTAGTACACAGGGGAGTACTGAAGCTTTCTTT. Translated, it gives CASSTQGSTEAFF.

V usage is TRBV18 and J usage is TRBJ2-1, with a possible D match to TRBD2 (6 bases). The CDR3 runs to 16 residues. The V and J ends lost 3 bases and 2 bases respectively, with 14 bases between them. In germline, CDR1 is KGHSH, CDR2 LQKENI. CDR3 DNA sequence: TGTGCCAGCTCACCGGGAGGCAGGATTACCTACAATGAGCAGTTCTTC. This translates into CASSPGGRITYNEQFF. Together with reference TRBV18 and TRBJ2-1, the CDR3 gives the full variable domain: NAGVMQNPRHLVRRRGQEARLRCSPMKGHSHVYWYRQLPEEGLKFMVYLQKENIIDESGMPKERFSAEFPKEGPSILRIQQVVRGDSAAYFCASSPGGRITYNEQFFGPGTRLTVL.

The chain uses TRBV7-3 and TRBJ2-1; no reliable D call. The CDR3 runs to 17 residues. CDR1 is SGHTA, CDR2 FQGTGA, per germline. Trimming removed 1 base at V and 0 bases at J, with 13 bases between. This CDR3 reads CASSLNSPPSSYNEQFF. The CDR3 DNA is TGTGCCAGCAGCTTAAATAGCCCACCTAGCTCCTACAATGAGCAGTTCTTC.

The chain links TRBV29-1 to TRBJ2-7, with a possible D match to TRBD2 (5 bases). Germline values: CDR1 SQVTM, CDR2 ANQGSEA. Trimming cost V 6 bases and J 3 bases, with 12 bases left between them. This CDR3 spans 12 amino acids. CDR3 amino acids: CSVSDGDYEQYF. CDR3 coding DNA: TGCAGCGTCTCGGACGGGGACTACGAGCAGTACTTC.

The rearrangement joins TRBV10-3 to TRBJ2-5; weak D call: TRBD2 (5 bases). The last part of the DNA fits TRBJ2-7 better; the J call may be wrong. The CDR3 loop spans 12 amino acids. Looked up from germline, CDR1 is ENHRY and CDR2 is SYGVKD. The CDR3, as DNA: TGTGCCATCGGGAGTAGGGTCAACGAGCAGTACTTC. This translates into CAIGSRVNEQYF.

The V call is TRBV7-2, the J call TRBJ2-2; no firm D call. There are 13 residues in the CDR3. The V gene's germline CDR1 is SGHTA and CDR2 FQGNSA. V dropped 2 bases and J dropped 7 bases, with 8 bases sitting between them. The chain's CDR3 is CASSLQRRGELFF. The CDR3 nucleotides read TGTGCCAGCAGCTTACAGAGGCGCGGGGAGCTGTTTTTT.

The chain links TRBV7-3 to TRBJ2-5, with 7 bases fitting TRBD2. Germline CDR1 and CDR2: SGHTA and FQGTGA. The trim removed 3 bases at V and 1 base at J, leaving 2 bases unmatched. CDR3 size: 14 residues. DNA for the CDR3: TGTGCCAGCAGCTTGGCGGGGGTCCAAGAGACCCAGTACTTC. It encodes CASSLAGVQETQYF.

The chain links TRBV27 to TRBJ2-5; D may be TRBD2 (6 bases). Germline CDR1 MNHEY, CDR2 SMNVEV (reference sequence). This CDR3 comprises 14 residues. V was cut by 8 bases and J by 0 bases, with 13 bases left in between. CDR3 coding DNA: TGTGCCAGCGGGACTTTAGGGTACCAAGAGACCCAGTACTTC. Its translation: CASGTLGYQETQYF.